Listed here is a single T cell receptor (beta chain). This clone was picked up a small number of times. It has no known antigen specificity. The input lacks base qualities; no much larger clone sits a single base away. From the cysteine through the phenylalanine, the CDR3 covers 14 amino acids. Only the CDR3 DNA is retained, 42 bases long and in frame from the first base. V loses 1 base, J loses 1 base, and the germline ends lie 7 bases apart. The CDR1 and CDR2 encoded by the germline V gene are KGHSH and LQKENI. The library was obtained by the immunoSEQ multiplex PCR assay. DNA from the CD4+ T cells that had been cultured and isolated underwent TCR beta CDR3 sequencing. The source study handled its data this way. Non-productive TCR sequences were discarded, and reads were trimmed to the CDR3 region, with only CDR3s of 7 or more amino acids retained. Antigen-specific clonotypes were identified using the MANAFEST web app by comparison of expansion in peptide wells against reference cultures. Positive clones required FDR<0.05 expansion versus reference and all other wells, odds ratio above 5, and frequency above 0.1% in two replicate wells. A clonotype was called cross-reactive if it was significantly expanded both in SARS-CoV-2 spike wells and in at least one common cold coronavirus spike condition. Levenshtein distance calculated with the stringdist R package was used to assess CDR3 similarity, and unrooted trees were constructed with ape in R 3.6.1. Drawn from immuneACCESS, this table holds only the in-frame rearrangements with V and J called that TCRdb kept. Clones are partly lost; checked studies trace under half to an unresolved V gene and leave the rest unexplained. V, J and clone size are taken as reported in that table, and D and trimming were inferred from the DNA itself. The sample contains 12,000 or so clones, over 60% of them found a single time. The ten largest clones represent about 9.1% of the sample.

This record belongs to a study of vaccination effects on CD4 cells after COVID-19 (dated by TCRdb to the early 2020s). Regarding the study in general: Post-vaccine samples across the study were collected a median of 72 days after the second dose, with a range of 14 to 241. The Oncomine TCR Beta short-read assay on an Illumina iSeq 100 was used to sequence cultures from other donors in the study. SARS-CoV-2 spike-specific CD4+ TCR repertoires were compared before and after mRNA vaccination in COVID-19 convalescent patients and in infection-naive vaccine recipients. The full study included ten to eleven COVID-19 convalescent patients and several SARS-CoV-2-naive healthy vaccine recipients.

To identify antigen-specific CD4+ T cell clonotypes by their expansion, the ViraFEST assay first stimulated PBMC with viral peptide pools and then applied TCR sequencing. After approximately eleven days of culture, CD4+ T cells were isolated with the EasySep CD4+ T cell isolation kit. Each participant received two doses of an mRNA SARS-CoV-2 vaccine, either BNT162b2 or mRNA-1273. None of the healthy vaccine recipients had a prior SARS-CoV-2 infection, which was confirmed by nucleocapsid antibody tests that came back negative both before and after vaccination. Each well held fewer than 2.5 million PBMC cultured in IMDM containing 5% human AB serum, roughly 9.6 IU/ml IL-2 and gentamicin, along with approximately 10 ug/ml peptides. On days 3 and 7, half of the culture medium was replaced with fresh IL-2-containing medium. Unless noted otherwise, every peptide stimulation condition was cultured in triplicate wells. PBMC were separated from whole blood using Ficoll-Paque Plus gradient centrifugation and were then either cryopreserved at -140C or used fresh. Overlapping peptide pools spanned the spike proteins of SARS-CoV-2 and the common cold coronaviruses HCoV-NL63, HCoV-OC43 and HCoV-229E. Genomic DNA was extracted from cultured CD4+ T cells with the QIAamp micro DNA kit.

Points the paper makes about the study in general: Among healthy vaccine recipients, nearly all vaccine-induced clones were SARS-CoV-2 mono-reactive, and just 1 of 255 was cross-reactive with common cold coronaviruses. Only a small number of convalescent patients were included, and no early post-infection timepoints were available, which limited the study. Clones induced by infection and clones induced by vaccination both contracted markedly at late timepoints after vaccination, which fits with T cell responses waning over time.

Sequenced material: CD4+ T cells from PBMCs cultured with SARS-CoV-2 spike peptides, taken after COVID-19 vaccination. The sample's cell subset or site label, in plain terms: SARS-CoV-2 spike overlapping peptide pool stimulation. The clonotype was recovered from a human donor who received a COVID-19 vaccine. This chain joins TRBV18 to TRBJ1-1; the D gene remains uncertain. Read as DNA, the sequence is TGTGCCAGCTCACCACTTGTCCAGAACACTGAAGCTTTCTTT. Translated, this is CASSPLVQNTEAFF.